The T cell receptor beta chain described here comes from a study of patients and donors after allogeneic stem cell transplantation. From the RT-PCR reads, TCRdb called clonotypes with MiXCR, one entry per CDR3 protein. The table lists about 72,000 distinct CDR3 sequences, roughly 29% of them singletons. The V gene's germline CDR1 is DFQATT and CDR2 SNEGSKA (reference sequence). Deletions cut 3 bases from V and 4 bases from J, with 13 bases between. CDR3 size: 15 residues. This clonotype was counted only a few times. The sequenced sample was blood, either unsorted or a sorted T cell fraction (not recorded which). The chain couples TRBV20-1 to TRBJ2-6; D not certain. This clonotype was obtained from a human donor who was either an allogeneic HSCT recipient or a stem cell or donor lymphocyte infusion donor (not recorded which). It is not recorded whose cells these are; they may come from a transplant donor. The CDR3 region has the DNA TGCAGTGCTAGGGTCACGGTTTCCGGGGCCAACGTCCTGACTTTC. The encoded protein is CSARVTVSGANVLTF.